These 29 T cell receptor beta chains share one sample of origin, sequenced in a study of CD8 T cells in Susac syndrome. Reverse transcription used roughly 0.5 to 1 ug RNA and random hexamers. TCRdb recomputed calls from the immunoSEQ multiplex PCR reads with MiXCR, one row per CDR3 protein. The sample has some 260,000 distinct CDR3 sequences, around 84% seen once. Specimen: CD8+ T cells from PBMCs. The receptors here all came from a human donor with multiple sclerosis.

The chain is built from TRBV6-6 and TRBJ2-2, with 13 bases that match TRBD2. V was clipped by 8 bases and J by 5 bases; unmatched bases: 5. This CDR3 region has 15 residues. Germline CDR1 MNHNY, CDR2 SVGAGI (reference sequence). The CDR3 is CASSGGLAGTGELFF. The CDR3 DNA sequence: TGTGCCAGCTCGGGGGGACTAGCGGGGACCGGGGAGCTGTTTTTT.

V gene TRBV9 combines with J gene TRBJ1-2, with TRBD1 matching 7 bases. J gave up 6 bases and V 3 bases, and 8 bases lay outside the gene matches. CDR3 length: 14 amino acids. The germline V gene encodes CDR1 SGDLS and CDR2 YYNGEE. This chain's CDR3 is CASSGYGTENGYTF. The DNA for the CDR3 is TGTGCCAGCAGCGGCTACGGGACAGAAAATGGCTACACCTTC.

V and J are TRBV20-1 and TRBJ1-1; D possibly corresponds to TRBD1 (6 bases). Germline V CDR1 and CDR2: DFQATT, SNEGSKA (reference sequence). This CDR3 has 13 residues. V gave up 6 bases and J gave up 3 bases, with 14 bases separating them. The CDR3 DNA reads as TGCAGTGCCACCCACTCAGGGGACACTGAAGCTTTCTTT. It codes for CSATHSGDTEAFF.

The chain joins TRBV7-2 to TRBJ1-5; D remains ambiguous. The V end was cut by 1 base, the J end by 6 bases, with 7 bases between. From germline, CDR1 is SGHTA and CDR2 FQGNSA. This CDR3 has 13 amino acids. The DNA for the CDR3 is TGTGCCAGCAGCTTAGACGGGTTTCAGCCCCAGCATTTT. It is translated as CASSLDGFQPQHF.

This clonotype was recorded once. The rearrangement uses TRBV27 and TRBJ2-1; 7 bases align to TRBD2. This CDR3 comprises 14 residues. Germline values: CDR1 MNHEY, CDR2 SMNVEV (reference sequence). The ends lost 2 bases at V and 9 bases at J; junction bases unmatched: 7. The CDR3 DNA follows: TGTGCCAGCAGTTTAGGGGGAGGGCCGAGTGAGCAGTTCTTC. Its translation: CASSLGGGPSEQFF.

The chain uses TRBV7-9 and TRBJ1-2, with 8 bases that match TRBD1. This CDR3 is 12 amino acids long. Trimming at V came to 6 bases and at J to 8 bases, leaving 5 bases not matched to a gene. Germline CDR1 SEHNR, CDR2 FQNEAQ (reference sequence). The chain's CDR3 is CASRSGGEGYTF. The CDR3 region has the DNA TGTGCCAGCAGGTCAGGGGGCGAGGGCTACACCTTC.

This sequence joins TRBV5-1 and TRBJ1-2; D not certain. V was cut by 0 bases and J by 7 bases, with 13 bases left in between. Germline V CDR1 and CDR2: SGHRS, YFSETQ. The CDR3 loop spans 14 amino acids. CDR3 region: CASSLDAGYPGYTF. Here the CDR3 DNA reads TGCGCCAGCAGCTTGGATGCGGGGTATCCTGGCTACACCTTC.

The J gene is TRBJ1-1, the V gene TRBV19; 9 nucleotides line up with TRBD1. CDR3 length: 17 amino acids. The V segment lost 5 bases and the J segment 0 bases; nucleotides outside the gene matches: 10. Germline V CDR1 and CDR2: LNHDA, SQIVND (reference sequence). In nucleotides, the CDR3 is TGTGCCAGTAGTCGGGACAGGGAGGGACGGATGAACACTGAAGCTTTCTTT. As protein: CASSRDREGRMNTEAFF.

This clonotype showed up just once. The chain is built from TRBV27 and TRBJ1-1; 8 bases line up with TRBD1. The CDR3 has 16 residues. After removal of 3 bases from V and 1 base from J, the junction contained 7 bases not matched to a gene. The germline V gene has CDR1 MNHEY and CDR2 SMNVEV (reference sequence). The CDR3 coding sequence is TGTGCCAGCAGTTTCCTTTCGGGGACAGGGAACACTGAAGCTTTCTTT. Its protein product is CASSFLSGTGNTEAFF.

This chain links TRBV9 with TRBJ2-7; D remains unclear. Germline-derived CDR1 and CDR2 are SGDLS and YYNGEE. There are 13 residues in the CDR3. Between the trimmed V and J ends, which lost 4 bases and 6 bases, there was a span of 14 bases. The CDR3 DNA reads as TGTGCCAGCAGCCTGTACTCGGGTAGCGAGCAGTACTTC. This translates into CASSLYSGSEQYF.

Points on this clonotype: The junction and the germline gene differ at one end; a read error may be behind it. The rearrangement joins TRBV7-9 to TRBJ2-7; a weak D match, TRBD1 (5 bases). The CDR3 totals 12 residues. From germline, CDR1 is SEHNR and CDR2 FQNEAQ (reference sequence). The CDR3 sequence: CASSLRGSGLHF. CDR3 in DNA: TGTGCCAGCAGCTTAAGGGGCTCGGGCCTCCACTTC.

This clonotype is a singleton in its sample. V and J are TRBV14 and TRBJ2-3; 10 bases are a match to TRBD1. V was clipped by 4 bases and J by 7 bases; unmatched bases: 8. There are 15 residues in the CDR3. Germline V gives CDR1 SGHDN, CDR2 FVKESK. DNA for the CDR3: TGTGCCAGCAGCCGCCCGGGACAGGGGCGGTATACGCAGTATTTT. Translation gives CASSRPGQGRYTQYF.

The genes are TRBV6-1 and TRBJ2-7; D might be TRBD2 (5 bases). The germline CDR1 and CDR2 sequences are MNHNS and SASEGT. The CDR3 length is 15 residues. Trimming removed 0 bases from V and 5 bases from J, with 14 bases in between. The CDR3 reads CASSEAGGLKDEQYF. The CDR3 bases are TGTGCCAGCAGTGAAGCTGGAGGATTAAAGGACGAGCAGTACTTC.

V gene TRBV12-3 or TRBV12-4 combines with J gene TRBJ2-5; either TRBD1 or TRBD2 may supply D (6 bases each). The CDR3 is 12 residues long. V lost 5 bases and J lost 4, with 8 bases in between. CDR3 DNA: TGTGCCAGCAGTGAGGGGGGAGAGACCCAGTACTTC. Its translation is CASSEGGETQYF.

The chain recombines TRBV7-6 with TRBJ2-3; 7 nucleotides agree with TRBD2. J was trimmed by 2 bases and V by 2 bases; bases with no gene match: 10. The CDR3 is 17 amino acids. Germline CDR1 reads SGHVS; CDR2 reads FNYEAQ. In DNA form, the CDR3 reads TGTGCCAGCAGCTTAAGGGCTTCTAGCGGCAACACAGATACGCAGTATTTT. The encoded protein is CASSLRASSGNTDTQYF.

This chain uses TRBV14 with TRBJ2-7, with 7 bases aligning to TRBD1. This CDR3 is 17 amino acids long. V shed 1 base and J 0 bases; nucleotides not matched to a gene: 9. CDR1 and CDR2 from the germline V gene are SGHDN and FVKESK. In DNA, the CDR3 is TGTGCCAGCAGCCAAGTGTTTTCCGGGGACAGCTCCTACGAGCAGTACTTC. Residues: CASSQVFSGDSSYEQYF.

The rearrangement links TRBV6-1 to TRBJ2-7; 9 nucleotides align to TRBD2. Germline CDR1 and CDR2: MNHNS and SASEGT. The CDR3 contains 14 residues. V shed 6 bases, J shed 0 bases, and the junction held 3 bases outside the gene matches. This CDR3 reads CASRPSGASYEQYF. The CDR3 DNA follows: TGTGCCAGCAGGCCTAGCGGGGCCTCCTACGAGCAGTACTTC.

This clonotype was detected once. This chain links TRBV6-5 with TRBJ2-7; 9 nucleotides match TRBD1. V trimming: 2 bases; J trimming: 4 bases; junction bases outside the gene matches: 18. CDR1 is MNHEY, CDR2 SVGAGI, per germline. The CDR3 consists of 19 residues. The CDR3 DNA follows: TGTGCCAGCAGTTACGGGGACAGGGTTAGGTATGGTGATGGATACGAGCAGTACTTC. It translates to CASSYGDRVRYGDGYEQYF.

V gene TRBV5-1 combines with J gene TRBJ2-7; TRBD2 is a possible D gene (6 bases). With 3 bases removed from V and 3 bases from J, the gap between germline ends came to 16 bases. The germline CDR1 and CDR2 sequences are SGHRS and YFSETQ. The CDR3 has 15 residues. CDR3 in DNA: TGCGCCAGCAGCTCCGTGGGGGAGGCTTACTACGAGCAGTACTTC. Amino acids: CASSSVGEAYYEQYF.

This clonotype was found a few times. The chain combines TRBV6-1 with TRBJ1-5; perhaps TRBD1 as D (6 bases). The ends were cut back, 5 bases at V and 5 bases at J, with 13 bases in the middle. Germline CDR1 is MNHNS and CDR2 is SASEGT. CDR3 length: 14 residues. The CDR3 protein is CASSRDTSYQPQHF. CDR3 in DNA: TGTGCCAGCAGTCGGGACACCTCCTATCAGCCCCAGCATTTT.

The chain carries TRBV30 and TRBJ2-1, with D perhaps TRBD2 (6 bases). The germline V gene encodes CDR1 GTSNPN and CDR2 SVGIG (reference sequence). Trimming took off 5 bases at V and 0 bases at J, with 17 bases between the two ends. This CDR3 is built from 16 residues. Here the CDR3 reads CAWLRDSSSSYNEQFF. The CDR3 nucleotides read TGTGCCTGGTTGCGGGACTCCTCTAGCTCCTACAATGAGCAGTTCTTC.

This clonotype was detected once. The rearrangement joins TRBV5-4 to TRBJ2-7, with D possibly matching TRBD2 (5 bases). The CDR3 spans 15 residues. The ends were cut back, 4 bases at V and 4 bases at J, with 18 bases in the middle. Germline CDR1 SGHNT, CDR2 YYREEE (reference sequence). CDR3 sequence: CASSQRLGLEYEQYF. The CDR3 DNA reads as TGTGCCAGCAGCCAGAGGCTAGGACTCGAGTACGAGCAGTACTTC.

CDR3 in amino acids: CAGGRGDTQYF. The CDR3 nucleotides are TGTGCCGGAGGGCGGGGAGATACGCAGTATTTT. This chain joins TRBV28 and TRBJ2-3, with D perhaps matching TRBD2 (6 bases). The germline CDR1 and CDR2 sequences are MDHEN and SYDVKM. V was trimmed by 11 bases and J by 5 bases, leaving 11 bases between them. This CDR3 has 11 residues.

This clonotype is a singleton in its sample. The J gene is TRBJ2-1, the V gene TRBV20-1; the D gene is possibly TRBD1 (6 bases). Germline V gene sequence: CDR1 DFQATT, CDR2 SNEGSKA (reference sequence). This CDR3 contains 15 residues. V dropped 3 bases and J dropped 5 bases, with 17 bases sitting between them. The CDR3 loop is CSARGPGDRNNEQFF. CDR3 coding DNA: TGCAGTGCTAGGGGACCAGGGGACCGGAACAATGAGCAGTTCTTC.

This clonotype was seen a handful of times. The rearrangement links TRBV5-6 to TRBJ1-1; D ambiguous. The V end lost 0 bases, the J end lost 6 bases, and 6 bases lay between the germline ends. The CDR3 spans 12 residues. Germline loops: CDR1 SGHDT, CDR2 YYEEEE. The CDR3 loop is CASSLGAAEAFF. CDR3 bases: TGTGCCAGCAGCTTGGGTGCAGCTGAAGCTTTCTTT.

This chain connects TRBV27 to TRBJ1-5; maybe TRBD1 (5 bases). V lost 5 bases, J lost 5 bases, and 10 bases lay in between. The CDR3 has 13 residues. Germline loops: CDR1 MNHEY, CDR2 SMNVEV (reference sequence). Here the CDR3 DNA reads TGTGCCAGCAGTGAGACAGCTTATCAGCCCCAGCATTTT. The encoded protein is CASSETAYQPQHF.

The chain couples TRBV11-1 to TRBJ2-2; 9 positions match TRBD2. The CDR3 runs 14 residues. The trim removed 5 bases at V and 6 bases at J, leaving 4 bases unmatched. Germline V gene data show CDR1 as SGHAT and CDR2 as FQDESV (reference sequence). The CDR3 region has the DNA TGTGCCAGCAGCCCAAGCGGGAGGCCCGGGGAGCTGTTTTTT. Protein: CASSPSGRPGELFF.

The chain uses TRBV20-1 and TRBJ2-7; no clear D. Trimming took off 4 bases at V and 4 bases at J, with 14 bases between the two ends. The CDR3 length is 13 residues. Germline CDR1 DFQATT, CDR2 SNEGSKA (reference sequence). Here the CDR3 DNA reads TGCAGTGCTACCGGAGACGATTCATACGAGCAGTACTTC. It is translated as CSATGDDSYEQYF.

The V gene is TRBV27, the J gene TRBJ2-3, with no clear D. Germline loops: CDR1 MNHEY, CDR2 SMNVEV (reference sequence). V lost 2 bases and J lost 2, with 5 bases in between. This CDR3 is built from 13 residues. CDR3 nucleotide sequence: TGTGCCAGCAGTTTAGGCTACACAGATACGCAGTATTTT. Its protein is CASSLGYTDTQYF.